This TCR beta chain is drawn from a study of T cell changes during pregnancy in multiple sclerosis. Trimming cost V 5 bases and J 10 bases, with 12 bases left between them. The CDR3 length is 11 residues. CDR1 is DFQATT and CDR2 is SNEGSKA in the germline V gene (reference sequence). Profiling relied on immunoSEQ multiplex PCR, and the TCRdb table lists in-frame clones only, not all of them. The sample shows tens of thousands of clones, about nine tenths of them seen only once. The input for sequencing was CD4+ T cells from peripheral blood mononuclear cells, taken in the first trimester of pregnancy. This receptor was taken from a female donor with multiple sclerosis, enrolled in a pregnancy study. V gene TRBV20-1 combines with J gene TRBJ2-1; D is perhaps TRBD2 (6 bases). In DNA form, the CDR3 reads TGCAGTGCTCAGACTAGTTTCGAGCAGTTCTTC. Translated: CSAQTSFEQFF.